These 20 T cell receptor beta chains were all obtained from the same sample, sequenced in a study of blood T cell repertoires in COVID-19 (dated by TCRdb to the early 2020s). Library preparation employed the immunoSEQ multiplex PCR assay. Held by TCRdb, this immuneACCESS table contains in-frame sequences only and omits some clones. Under half of the omission traces to an unresolved V gene where checked; the cause of the rest is unknown. A total of roughly 670,000 clones appear in this sample, around 90% of them only once. The ten biggest clones cover more than 0.25% of the sample. The specimen was peripheral blood. The receptors were gathered from a woman aged 18-29 years with acute or convalescent COVID-19.

The CDR3 sequence: CASSLSRLDTGELFF. Here the CDR3 DNA reads TGTGCCAGCAGTTTAAGCAGGTTGGACACCGGGGAGCTGTTTTTT. J is TRBJ2-2 and V is TRBV27; D gene uncertain. CDR1 MNHEY and CDR2 SMNVEV come from the germline V gene (reference sequence). Trimming pared 2 bases from V and 3 bases from J, leaving 10 bases between. CDR3 length: 15 residues.

The rearrangement links TRBV6-4 to TRBJ2-1, with 7 bases aligning to TRBD1. Germline V lookup: CDR1 MRHNA, CDR2 SNTAGT. CDR3 length equals 15 residues. V trimming: 6 bases; J trimming: 2 bases; junction bases outside the gene matches: 7. CDR3 loop: CASSADRDPYNEQFF. DNA for the CDR3: TGTGCCAGCAGCGCTGACAGGGACCCCTACAATGAGCAGTTCTTC.

The chain uses TRBV2 and TRBJ2-1, with TRBD1 identical over 8 bases. The CDR3 sequence is 13 residues long. Germline V gene lookup returns CDR1 SNHLY and CDR2 FYNNEI. The trim removed 7 bases at V and 9 bases at J, leaving 8 bases unmatched. CDR3: CASTGVQGGEQFF. The CDR3 DNA reads TGTGCCAGCACTGGAGTACAGGGGGGTGAGCAGTTCTTC.

In its sample, this clone was seen once. This chain joins TRBV28 and TRBJ1-5; a weak D match, TRBD1 (5 bases). The V and J ends lost 3 bases and 4 bases respectively, with 16 bases between them. The CDR3 covers 16 residues. Germline loops: CDR1 MDHEN, CDR2 SYDVKM. CDR3 sequence (DNA): TGTGCCAGCAGTTTTTTCGCCAGGACAAGGAATCAGCCCCAGCATTTT. Protein: CASSFFARTRNQPQHF.

The rearrangement joins TRBV9 to TRBJ1-4, with D uncertain. The V and J ends lost 2 bases and 0 bases respectively, with 11 bases between them. The CDR3 has 16 amino acids. The germline CDR1 and CDR2 sequences are SGDLS and YYNGEE. For the CDR3, the DNA is TGTGCCAGCAGCGTGGGCGACGCTGCAACTAATGAAAAACTGTTTTTT. This gives the protein CASSVGDAATNEKLFF. Combining the CDR3 with reference TRBV9 and TRBJ1-4 gives the whole variable domain DSGVTQTPKHLITATGQRVTLRCSPRSGDLSVYWYQQSLDQGLQFLIQYYNGEERAKGNILERFSAQQFPDLHSELNLSSLELGDSALYFCASSVGDAATNEKLFFGSGTQLSVL.

The chain employs TRBV12-5 and TRBJ1-5; D perhaps matches TRBD1 (5 bases). V shed 6 bases and J shed 1 base, with 7 bases lying between them. Germline V lookup: CDR1 LGHNT, CDR2 FRNRAP. The CDR3 consists of 13 residues. CDR3 region: CASGRGSNQPQHF. CDR3 in DNA: TGTGCTAGTGGCCGGGGGAGCAATCAGCCCCAGCATTTT.

This clone has just one count. CDR3 sequence reads: CASSHWDRGRNTEAFF. The CDR3 nucleotides read TGTGCCAGCAGCCATTGGGACAGGGGGAGGAACACTGAAGCTTTCTTT. V gene TRBV7-8 combines with J gene TRBJ1-1, with TRBD1 matching over 11 bases. The CDR3 spans 16 residues. Per germline, CDR1 SGHVS and CDR2 FQNEAQ. V was pared by 5 bases and J by 1 base, with 6 bases of the junction left unmatched.

The V gene is TRBV10-3, the J gene TRBJ1-1; TRBD1 agrees at 8 bases. Germline-derived CDR1 and CDR2 are ENHRY and SYGVKD. Trimming took 6 bases from V and 3 from J; bases not matched to a gene: 3. The length of the CDR3 is 13 residues. CDR3 protein: CAIRPQGDTEAFF. The CDR3 region has the DNA TGTGCCATCAGACCACAGGGGGACACTGAAGCTTTCTTT.

The chain has TRBV7-2 and TRBJ1-2; TRBD1 is a possible D gene (6 bases). The CDR3 totals 16 residues. The germline CDR1 and CDR2 sequences are SGHTA and FQGNSA. V lost 5 bases and J 5 bases, leaving 21 bases between the germline ends. CDR3 in amino acids: CASSPRFPLQGYGYTF. The CDR3 DNA follows: TGTGCCAGCAGCCCCCGATTCCCATTACAGGGTTATGGCTACACCTTC.

The rearrangement links TRBV4-3 to TRBJ1-2; TRBD1 is a possible D gene (5 bases). The CDR3 totals 14 residues. With 3 bases removed from V and 7 bases from J, the gap between germline ends came to 15 bases. Germline V gives CDR1 LGHNA, CDR2 YSLEER. In DNA form, the CDR3 reads TGCGCCAGCAGCCATCTCGGGGGAATGGGTGGCTACACCTTC. Its translation is CASSHLGGMGGYTF.

The gene calls are TRBV30 and TRBJ2-7, with D possibly being TRBD1 (6 bases). V was cut by 8 bases and J by 4 bases, with 18 bases left in between. The germline gives CDR1 GTSNPN, CDR2 SVGIG (reference sequence). The CDR3 consists of 13 residues. CDR3 in DNA: TGTGCCCGAGGGTGGACAGCTAGATACGAGCAGTACTTC. Protein product: CARGWTARYEQYF.

The chain joins TRBV2 to TRBJ1-2, with a tentative D call TRBD1 (5 bases). The length of the CDR3 is 11 residues. The germline CDR1 and CDR2 sequences are SNHLY and FYNNEI. Trimming took off 11 bases at V and 5 bases at J, with 12 bases between the two ends. CDR3 loop: CAGVQAYGYTF. The CDR3 DNA follows: TGTGCCGGGGTACAGGCTTATGGCTACACCTTC.

This chain uses TRBV18 with TRBJ2-7, with TRBD2 matching over 12 bases. J gave up 0 bases and V 1 base, and 7 bases lay outside the gene matches. This CDR3 region has 18 residues. Germline CDR1 KGHSH, CDR2 LQKENI. CDR3 DNA sequence: TGTGCCAGCTCACCACGGACTAGCGGGGCTTATTTCTCCTACGAGCAGTACTTC. Amino acid sequence: CASSPRTSGAYFSYEQYF.

J is TRBJ2-1 and V is TRBV29-1; D possibly corresponds to TRBD1 (6 bases). The germline V gene has CDR1 SQVTM and CDR2 ANQGSEA. Trimming took 4 bases from V and 8 from J, leaving 18 bases between them. CDR3 length: 14 amino acids. In DNA form, the CDR3 reads TGCAGCGTTGGGGGCGACAGGAGACGGGATGAGCAGTTCTTC. It translates to CSVGGDRRRDEQFF.

The chain uses TRBV12-3 or TRBV12-4 and TRBJ2-5, with D maybe TRBD2 (5 bases). The germline V and J ends were trimmed by 3 bases and 5 bases, with 10 bases remaining between them. The CDR3 runs to 13 residues. The CDR3 is CASSFGAVETQYF. CDR3 bases: TGTGCCAGCAGTTTCGGAGCGGTGGAGACCCAGTACTTC.

The gene calls are TRBV12-3 or TRBV12-4 and TRBJ2-2; 9 bases match TRBD1. Germline trimming cut 6 bases from V and 8 bases from J; bases unmatched to any gene: 4. The CDR3 is 13 amino acids. CDR3 sequence: CASSPQGAGELFF. The DNA of the CDR3 is TGTGCCAGCAGCCCACAGGGGGCGGGGGAGCTGTTTTTT.

This clone was recorded only once. DNA for the CDR3: TGTGCCAGCAGCTTGCGACGGAACTCTGAGACAGAGCAGTTCTTC. This sequence encodes CASSLRRNSETEQFF. This chain connects TRBV7-2 to TRBJ2-1, with D hard to call. Trimming shortened V by 3 bases and J by 10 bases, and 19 bases separated the two germline ends. Germline CDR1 reads SGHTA; CDR2 reads FQGNSA. The length of the CDR3 is 15 residues.

The chain carries TRBV3-1 (or the pseudogene TRBV3-2) and TRBJ1-1; weak D call: TRBD1 (5 bases). The CDR3 loop spans 14 amino acids. Trimming pared 1 base from V and 4 bases from J, leaving 10 bases between. Germline lookup yields CDR1 LGHDT and CDR2 YNNKEL (reference sequence). The CDR3 loop reads CASSQGGGGTEAFF. Here the CDR3 DNA reads TGTGCCAGCAGCCAAGGGGGGGGTGGCACTGAAGCTTTCTTT.

The chain uses TRBV29-1 and TRBJ1-1; unclear D gene. Germline CDR1 SQVTM, CDR2 ANQGSEA. With 7 bases removed from V and 0 bases from J, the gap between germline ends came to 9 bases. The CDR3 has 12 amino acids. DNA of the CDR3: TGCAGCGGGACCGGGATGAACACTGAAGCTTTCTTT. It yields the protein CSGTGMNTEAFF.

The chain links TRBV5-1 to TRBJ1-5, with no clear D. The V gene lost 3 bases and the J gene lost 4 bases, with 14 bases spanning the gap. The CDR3 runs to 15 residues. CDR1 and CDR2 from the germline V gene are SGHRS and YFSETQ. The CDR3 nucleotides are TGCGCCAGCAGCTCGGGGATCAGTGATAATCAGCCCCAGCATTTT. Translated: CASSSGISDNQPQHF.